The 3 T cell receptor beta chains reported below all come from one sample, sequenced in a study of Ad26.COV2.S vaccination and SARS-CoV-2 variants. The protocol was immunoSEQ multiplex PCR, while the TCRdb copy is restricted to in-frame clones and leaves out a portion. The sample includes 430,000 or so clones, 89% seen only once; the top ten take about 2.7%. The treatment: about 20 received Ad26.COV2.S at low or high dose, single or two shots; 5 received placebo; per-sample allocation not given. Sampling happened 63 days after the first vaccine or placebo injection. The input for sequencing was peripheral blood, taken in a trial of Ad26.COV2.S vaccine versus placebo. Receptor source: a person between 18 and 65 years old who received the Ad26.COV2.S COVID-19 vaccine or a placebo.

The J gene is TRBJ2-7, the V gene TRBV28, with D tentatively TRBD1 (5 bases). CDR3 length: 15 residues. The V gene's germline CDR1 is MDHEN and CDR2 SYDVKM. Trimming cost V 4 bases and J 4 bases, with 17 bases left between them. As DNA, the CDR3 is TGTGCCAGCAGTTCCCCGGTTGGACACGGTTACGAGCAGTACGTC. Protein: CASSSPVGHGYEQYV.

This sequence joins TRBV2 and TRBJ2-7, with D possibly being TRBD1 or TRBD2 (5 bases each). Germline V gene data show CDR1 as SNHLY and CDR2 as FYNNEI. The CDR3 runs to 15 residues. The V end was cut by 3 bases, the J end by 3 bases, with 15 bases between. DNA for the CDR3: TGTGCCAGCAGTGAGGGTCAGGGTGAGGGCTACGAGCAGTACTTC. Its protein product is CASSEGQGEGYEQYF.

This sequence joins TRBV1 and TRBJ2-5. TRBV1 is a listed pseudogene. The CDR3 runs to 14 residues. CDR3 in amino acids: CTSTPVRMMETQYF. The CDR3 DNA reads as TGCACCAGCACCCCCGTACGGATGATGGAGACCCAGTACTTC.